The 21 T cell receptor beta chains reported below all come from one sample, sequenced in a study of blood T cell repertoires in COVID-19. Repertoires were generated with immunoSEQ multiplex PCR, while TCRdb's copy carries only in-frame clones and drops some. This repertoire shows roughly 250,000 clones, less than 85% found once; its top ten account for 4% to 6%. Sample: peripheral blood. These receptors all stem from a woman aged 80 or over with active or convalescent COVID-19.

Of note for this clone: Other DNA sequences in the same sample also yield this CDR3. The chain employs TRBV19 and TRBJ1-1; 8 bases map to TRBD1. The CDR3 contains 14 residues. In germline, CDR1 is LNHDA, CDR2 SQIVND (reference sequence). The ends lost 3 bases at V and 1 base at J; junction bases unmatched: 1. As DNA, the CDR3 is TGTGCCAGTAGTATCCAGGGGGCGAACACTGAAGCTTTCTTT. Encoded protein: CASSIQGANTEAFF.

In its sample, this clone was seen a few times. The V gene is TRBV15, the J gene TRBJ1-6, with TRBD1 as a possible D gene (6 bases). The CDR3 extends over 19 amino acids. Looked up from germline, CDR1 is LNHNV and CDR2 is YYDKDF (reference sequence). V lost 5 bases and J 0 bases, leaving 20 bases between the germline ends. For the CDR3, the DNA is TGTGCCACCAGCTCCCCTCGAGGGGACATGAGCTCCTATAATTCACCCCTCCACTTT. Translation gives CATSSPRGDMSSYNSPLHF.

This clone showed up just a few times. The chain is built from TRBV2 and TRBJ1-5; D uncertain. V was trimmed by 6 bases and J by 1 base, leaving 4 bases between them. Germline V CDR1 and CDR2: SNHLY, FYNNEI. The CDR3 has 12 residues. CDR3 loop: CASSYSNQPQHF. The CDR3, as DNA: TGTGCCAGCAGCTACAGCAATCAGCCCCAGCATTTT. Full variable domain (outside the CDR3, taken from reference TRBV2 and TRBJ1-5): EPEVTQTPSHQVTQMGQEVILRCVPISNHLYFYWYRQILGQKVEFLVSFYNNEISEKSEIFDDQFSVERPDGSNFTLKIRSTKLEDSAMYFCASSYSNQPQHFGDGTRLSIL.

The genes are TRBV25-1 and TRBJ2-1; 11 bases fit TRBD1. Germline V gives CDR1 MGHDK, CDR2 SYGVNS. The CDR3 is 18 residues long. V lost 3 bases and J lost 4; bases outside the gene matches: 11. The DNA of the CDR3 is TGTGCCAGCAGTGATCCCTCGCGCGGACAGGGGGCATACAATGAGCAGTTCTTC. Its translation: CASSDPSRGQGAYNEQFF.

J is TRBJ2-7 and V is TRBV28, with 8 bases fitting TRBD2. The length of the CDR3 is 15 residues. J lost 6 bases, V lost 4 bases, and 11 bases had no gene match. Germline V gives CDR1 MDHEN, CDR2 SYDVKM. CDR3 DNA: TGTGCCAGCAGTTCGGGGACTAGAAGAAGTAGCGAGCAGTACTTC. Translation: CASSSGTRRSSEQYF.

The chain has TRBV4-1 and TRBJ1-5, with 10 bases fitting TRBD1. Trimming took 2 bases from V and 3 from J; bases not matched to a gene: 13. The CDR3 runs to 19 residues. The germline V gene has CDR1 MGHRA and CDR2 YSYEKL. CDR3 protein: CASSQHTGTGALLNQPQHF. The CDR3 DNA follows: TGCGCCAGCAGCCAACACACCGGGACAGGGGCATTACTCAATCAGCCCCAGCATTTT.

This clone occurred many times. The rearrangement joins TRBV21-1 to TRBJ2-3; the table's D gene call, TRBD1, was not cross checked with the DNA. TRBV21-1 is tagged as a pseudogene. The CDR3 spans 18 residues. The CDR3 DNA is TGTGCCAGCAGCAAAGTAAGGTCCCAGGGTAATGGAACAGATACGCAGTATTTT. Its protein is CASSKVRSQGNGTDTQYF.

The chain employs TRBV7-2 and TRBJ1-1, with D unresolved. CDR1 and CDR2 from the germline V gene are SGHTA and FQGNSA. The CDR3 loop spans 15 amino acids. Trimming took off 1 base at V and 5 bases at J, with 14 bases between the two ends. DNA for the CDR3: TGTGCCAGCAGCTTAGGTAACCTTTGGAGGACTGAAGCTTTCTTT. This gives the protein CASSLGNLWRTEAFF.

This chain links TRBV16 with TRBJ1-6; no clear D. CDR1 KGHSY and CDR2 FQNENV come from the germline V gene. This CDR3 contains 14 residues. V lost 3 bases to trimming and J lost 9 bases, with 12 bases between them. The CDR3 bases are TGTGCCAGCAGCCAGTCATCGGTTGGTTCACCCCTCCACTTT. This gives the protein CASSQSSVGSPLHF.

The rearrangement uses TRBV18 and TRBJ1-5, with D perhaps matching TRBD1 (5 bases). V was shortened by 6 bases and J by 7 bases, with 13 bases between the two germline ends. Germline assignment: CDR1 KGHSH and CDR2 LQKENI. The CDR3 length is 13 residues. CDR3 sequence: CASSNDRFQPQHF. The CDR3 nucleotides read TGTGCCAGCTCCAACGACAGATTCCAGCCCCAGCATTTT. Looking up the rest from reference TRBV18 and TRBJ1-5 gives the full variable domain: NAGVMQNPRHLVRRRGQEARLRCSPMKGHSHVYWYRQLPEEGLKFMVYLQKENIIDESGMPKERFSAEFPKEGPSILRIQQVVRGDSAAYFCASSNDRFQPQHFGDGTRLSIL.

The V and J genes are TRBV6-6 and TRBJ2-7; TRBD2 might be the D (5 bases). The CDR3 runs 15 residues. Germline V lookup: CDR1 MNHNY, CDR2 SVGAGI (reference sequence). V was shortened by 7 bases and J by 0 bases, with 16 bases between the two germline ends. As DNA, the CDR3 is TGTGCCAGCATGTTTTCCACGGGGAGCTCCTACGAGCAGTACTTC. This codes for CASMFSTGSSYEQYF.

This clone has only one observation. The chain combines TRBV28 with TRBJ2-1, with TRBD1 matching 7 bases. Trimming removed 7 bases from V and 0 bases from J; junction bases left unmatched: 6. In germline, CDR1 is MDHEN, CDR2 SYDVKM. This CDR3 is built from 15 residues. CDR3 sequence reads: CASIGTVSSYNEQFF. The CDR3 region has the DNA TGTGCCAGCATAGGGACAGTGAGCTCCTACAATGAGCAGTTCTTC.

The CDR3 sequence is CASSLVGLQNTGELFF. The DNA for the CDR3 is TGTGCCAGCAGCTTAGTGGGACTACAGAACACCGGGGAGCTGTTTTTT. The rearrangement links TRBV7-2 to TRBJ2-2, with 7 bases that match TRBD2. After removal of 1 base from V and 1 base from J, the junction contained 3 bases not matched to a gene. The germline CDR1 and CDR2 sequences are SGHTA and FQGNSA. CDR3 length: 16 residues.

The J gene is TRBJ1-1, the V gene TRBV5-1; D unresolved. This CDR3 is 13 amino acids long. CDR1 is SGHRS and CDR2 is YFSETQ in the germline V gene. Trimming pared 4 bases from V and 6 bases from J, leaving 13 bases between. The CDR3, as DNA: TGCGCCAGCAGCCTACGTTCGGGGTCTGAAGCTTTCTTT. Translation gives CASSLRSGSEAFF.

The chain carries TRBV5-4 and TRBJ2-7; 9 bases agree with TRBD1. CDR1 SGHNT and CDR2 YYREEE come from the germline V gene (reference sequence). This CDR3 spans 15 amino acids. The ends lost 2 bases at V and 1 base at J; junction bases unmatched: 4. In DNA, the CDR3 is TGTGCCAGCAGCTTACAGGGGGCGGGATCCTACGAGCAGTACTTC. Its protein product is CASSLQGAGSYEQYF.

Remarks on this clone: Distinct nucleotide sequences in the sample also encode this CDR3. The J gene is TRBJ1-1, the V gene TRBV6-5; unclear D gene. V lost 0 bases, J lost 1 base, and 6 bases lay in between. The germline V gene has CDR1 MNHEY and CDR2 SVGAGI. The CDR3 is 14 amino acids. Written as DNA, the CDR3 is TGTGCCAGCAGTTACTCGAGAAGGAACACTGAAGCTTTCTTT. It translates to CASSYSRRNTEAFF.

J is TRBJ2-2 and V is TRBV7-2, with D possibly TRBD2 on 7 matching bases. The V gene's germline CDR1 is SGHTA and CDR2 FQGNSA. Between the trimmed V and J ends, which lost 4 bases and 4 bases, there was a span of 13 bases. CDR3 length equals 15 residues. The CDR3 loop is CASSWGGPTTGELFF. CDR3 coding DNA: TGTGCCAGCAGCTGGGGGGGGCCGACCACCGGGGAGCTGTTTTTT. Using reference TRBV7-2 and TRBJ2-2 for the parts outside the CDR3, the full variable domain is GAGVSQSPSNKVTEKGKDVELRCDPISGHTALYWYRQSLGQGLEFLIYFQGNSAPDKSGLPSDRFSAERTGGSVSTLTIQRTQQEDSAVYLCASSWGGPTTGELFFGEGSRLTVL.

The chain is built from TRBV4-2 and TRBJ1-6; tentatively, D is TRBD1 (6 bases). V was trimmed by 0 bases and J by 10 bases, leaving 16 bases between them. CDR1 is LGHNA and CDR2 is YNFKEQ in the germline V gene. The CDR3 is 16 residues long. The CDR3 sequence is CASSQDLLQGASPLHF. CDR3 in DNA: TGTGCCAGCAGCCAAGATCTGTTACAGGGAGCATCACCCCTCCACTTT.

This clone has just a few counts. The genes are TRBV5-4 and TRBJ2-7, with D possibly being TRBD2 (5 bases). The V and J ends lost 2 bases and 0 bases respectively, with 9 bases between them. This CDR3 region has 14 residues. From germline, CDR1 is SGHNT and CDR2 YYREEE (reference sequence). CDR3 sequence: CASSFERSSYEQYF. In DNA form, the CDR3 reads TGTGCCAGCAGCTTCGAGCGGAGCTCCTACGAGCAGTACTTC.

The rearrangement joins TRBV27 to TRBJ2-2; 8 bases map to TRBD2. The ends lost 8 bases at V and 2 bases at J; junction bases unmatched: 13. The CDR3 totals 17 residues. Germline V CDR1 and CDR2: MNHEY, SMNVEV (reference sequence). The CDR3 bases are TGTGCCAGCGGGAGCGGGGGTTTCCCCACAAACACCGGGGAGCTGTTTTTT. Translating it yields CASGSGGFPTNTGELFF.

The rearrangement uses TRBV24-1 and TRBJ2-7; D ambiguous. CDR1 is KGHDR and CDR2 is SFDVKD in the germline V gene. The CDR3 has 15 residues. Between the trimmed V and J ends, which lost 4 bases and 1 base, there was a span of 13 bases. The CDR3, as DNA: TGTGCCACCAGTGACGCCGGTACCGAATCCTACGAGCAGTACTTC. As protein: CATSDAGTESYEQYF.